This TCR beta chain was retrieved from a study of blood T cell repertoires in COVID-19. Study summary: Collection of acute and convalescent COVID-19 samples took place in the United States, Italy and Spain. PBMCs, B-cell-depleted T cells, or T cells were the source of the cDNA or gDNA that made up the material.

In this sample, this clone turned up once. In the original analysis: Reference gene primer amplification in the assay estimated nucleated cell counts. TCRdb keeps only in-frame clones here, not all; method: immunoSEQ multiplex PCR. V and J calls and clone size are those listed in that table; D and trimming were worked out from the DNA. The data show more than 65,000 clones, 80% to 90% seen once. This CDR3 is 16 amino acids long. Germline V CDR1 and CDR2: SGHDN, FVKESK. The germline V and J ends were trimmed by 1 base and 10 bases, with 22 bases remaining between them. Material: peripheral blood. The source of this sequence is a man aged 50 to 60 with acute or convalescent COVID-19. This sequence joins TRBV14 and TRBJ1-1; D is uncertain. The CDR3 region is CASSQAGAGWLVPAFF. The DNA for the CDR3 is TGTGCCAGCAGCCAAGCTGGCGCGGGGTGGCTCGTTCCAGCTTTCTTT.